This note documents a single T cell receptor (beta chain) sequence. Its antigen is unknown. This sample is part of a study of beta chain features in type 1 diabetes. Findings of the study overall: Moderate but significant shortening of TCRB CDR3s was recorded in all four CD4+ subsets from Type 1 diabetes patients.

Via the markers CD45RO/CCR7/CD25/CD127/CD95/CD27, stem cell-like memory, regulatory, central memory and naive CD4+ cells were sorted. Each population that was sorted was more than 95% pure. The CDR3 contains 15 residues. Germline V lookup: CDR1 LNHDA, CDR2 SQIVND (reference sequence). V was clipped by 8 bases and J by 3 bases, with 19 bases between them. Reverse transcription of all isolated RNA meant that expressed TCRB transcripts were sequenced. TCRdb's table, derived via immunoSEQ multiplex PCR, lists solely in-frame clones and lacks some. Of about 410,000 clones in the sample, around 14% were seen once.

The clonotype comes from a man aged 25-40 years in good health. The rearrangement joins TRBV19 to TRBJ1-1; D perhaps matches TRBD1 (6 bases). Material for sequencing was naive CD4+ T cells from blood. CDR3 in amino acids: CASLKATGSYTEAFF. As DNA, the CDR3 is TGTGCCAGTTTAAAGGCCACAGGGAGCTACACTGAAGCTTTCTTT.